Following are 11 T cell receptor beta chains from one sample sequenced in a study of PD-1 blockade in classical Hodgkin lymphoma (dated by TCRdb to about 2020). The time point label on this specimen signifies: cycle 2 day 1 (C2D1) of nivolumab. All trial patients had relapsed after autologous stem cell transplantation, with cohorts A, B and C differing in prior brentuximab vedotin exposure. Libraries were prepared through the immunoSEQ multiplex PCR assay. TCRdb carries this immuneACCESS record with in-frame sequences only. Its versions omit some clonotypes, under half of them owing to an unresolved V gene in the studies checked, with the rest unexplained. A total of about 39,000 clones appear in this sample, approximately 69% of them only once. Approximately 14% of the sample is held by the ten biggest clonotypes. The sample consisted of peripheral blood mononuclear cells (PBMCs), taken before the second cycle of nivolumab. Receptor source: a human donor with classical Hodgkin lymphoma.

The chain links TRBV18 to TRBJ2-5; D might be TRBD1 (5 bases). V lost 1 base and J 0 bases, leaving 6 bases between the germline ends. The length of the CDR3 is 14 residues. The germline CDR1 and CDR2 sequences are KGHSH and LQKENI. The CDR3 nucleotides read TGTGCCAGCTCACCACAGGGGTACCAAGAGACCCAGTACTTC. It encodes CASSPQGYQETQYF.

V gene TRBV2 combines with J gene TRBJ1-2; D call uncertain. Trimming pared 3 bases from V and 0 bases from J, leaving 14 bases between. The length of the CDR3 is 16 residues. Germline assignment: CDR1 SNHLY and CDR2 FYNNEI. The CDR3 spells CASSDGGAAANYGYTF. CDR3 DNA: TGTGCCAGCAGTGACGGCGGAGCCGCAGCTAACTATGGCTACACCTTC.

The chain couples TRBV18 to TRBJ1-1; D is possibly TRBD1 (5 bases). V gave up 7 bases and J gave up 1 base, with 19 bases separating them. Germline V gene data show CDR1 as KGHSH and CDR2 as LQKENI. The CDR3 covers 16 residues. The CDR3 sequence is CASLPPGPGGNTEAFF. The CDR3 region has the DNA TGTGCCAGCTTACCCCCCGGGCCCGGGGGGAACACTGAAGCTTTCTTT. Together with reference TRBV18 and TRBJ1-1, the CDR3 gives the full variable domain: NAGVMQNPRHLVRRRGQEARLRCSPMKGHSHVYWYRQLPEEGLKFMVYLQKENIIDESGMPKERFSAEFPKEGPSILRIQQVVRGDSAAYFCASLPPGPGGNTEAFFGQGTRLTVV.

This clone was observed a handful of times. The chain joins TRBV7-2 to TRBJ2-5; tentative D call: TRBD1 (6 bases). The CDR3 covers 15 residues. CDR1 SGHTA and CDR2 FQGNSA come from the germline V gene. V was clipped by 1 base and J by 4 bases, with 13 bases between them. CDR3 coding DNA: TGTGCCAGCAGCTTAGTAGTCACAGGGAGAGAGACCCAGTACTTC. Residues: CASSLVVTGRETQYF.

V and J are TRBV6-6 and TRBJ2-3; D is unclear. The CDR3 is made up of 15 amino acids. Between the trimmed V and J ends, which lost 2 bases and 2 bases, there was a span of 11 bases. Per germline, CDR1 MNHNY and CDR2 SVGAGI (reference sequence). CDR3 loop: CASSYGPKTTDTQYF. The CDR3 DNA follows: TGTGCCAGCAGTTACGGACCCAAAACCACAGATACGCAGTATTTT.

The V gene is TRBV6-5, the J gene TRBJ2-7; no firm D call. Looked up from germline, CDR1 is MNHEY and CDR2 is SVGAGI. The CDR3 spans 13 residues. With 8 bases removed from V and 6 bases from J, the gap between germline ends came to 17 bases. The CDR3 DNA is TGTGCCAGCTGGGGTCCTTACGACGGCGAGCAGTACTTC. Translated: CASWGPYDGEQYF.

This clone is labeled medium-sized. The genes are TRBV11-2 and TRBJ1-3; D not resolved. This CDR3 comprises 12 residues. CDR1 and CDR2 (germline): SGHAT, FQNNGV. V lost 4 bases to trimming and J lost 5 bases, with 6 bases between them. The CDR3 loop reads CASSSRRNTIYF. The CDR3 DNA sequence: TGTGCCAGCAGCTCCCGAAGAAACACCATATATTTT.

The chain links TRBV11-2 to TRBJ2-1, with 8 positions matching TRBD2. The CDR3 runs to 15 residues. The germline V gene has CDR1 SGHAT and CDR2 FQNNGV. V was clipped by 4 bases and J by 3 bases; unmatched bases: 5. CDR3 DNA sequence: TGTGCCAGCAGCTCCCTCAGCGGGGGCTACAATGAGCAGTTCTTC. Its protein product is CASSSLSGGYNEQFF.

The gene calls are TRBV29-1 and TRBJ1-2, with a weak D call TRBD1 (6 bases). The CDR3 has 13 amino acids. CDR1 and CDR2 (germline): SQVTM, ANQGSEA. The V end was cut by 5 bases, the J end by 4 bases, with 14 bases between. CDR3 DNA sequence: TGCAGCGTTTCGCCCGGGACACTCTATGGCTACACCTTC. Translation: CSVSPGTLYGYTF. The full variable domain, completed using reference TRBV29-1 and TRBJ1-2, is SAVISQKPSRDICQRGTSLTIQCQVDSQVTMMFWYRQQPGQSLTLIATANQGSEATYESGFVIDKFPISRPNLTFSTLTVSNMSPEDSSIYLCSVSPGTLYGYTFGSGTRLTVV.

The gene calls are TRBV5-1 and TRBJ2-5; 8 positions match TRBD2. Trimming at V came to 0 bases and at J to 5 bases, leaving 0 bases not matched to a gene. The germline CDR1 and CDR2 sequences are SGHRS and YFSETQ. The CDR3 length is 13 residues. The CDR3 loop reads CASSLGTSETQYF. The CDR3 DNA reads as TGCGCCAGCAGCTTGGGGACTAGCGAGACCCAGTACTTC.

DNA for the CDR3: TGTGCCAGCAGCCTAGCCCAGCGGCAGCCCCAGCATTTT. Translated, it gives CASSLAQRQPQHF. The V call is TRBV11-3, the J call TRBJ1-5; no clear D. V dropped 5 bases and J dropped 7 bases, with 12 bases sitting between them. The CDR3 length is 13 residues. Per germline, CDR1 SGHNT and CDR2 YENEEA. The entire variable domain, with the rest obtained from reference TRBV11-3 and TRBJ1-5, is as follows: EAGVVQSPRYKIIEKKQPVAFWCNPISGHNTLYWYLQNLGQGPELLIRYENEEAVDDSQLPKDRFSAERLKGVDSTLKIQPAELGDSAVYLCASSLAQRQPQHFGDGTRLSIL.